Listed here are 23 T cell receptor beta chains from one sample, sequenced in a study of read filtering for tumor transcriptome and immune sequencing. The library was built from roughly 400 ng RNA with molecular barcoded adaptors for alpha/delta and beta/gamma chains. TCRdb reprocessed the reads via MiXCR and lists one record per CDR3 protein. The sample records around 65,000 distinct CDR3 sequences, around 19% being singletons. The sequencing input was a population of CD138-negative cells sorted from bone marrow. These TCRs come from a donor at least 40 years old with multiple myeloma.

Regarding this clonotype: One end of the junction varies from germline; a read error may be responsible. CDR3: CGASRSGGSIYNEQFF. The CDR3 DNA reads as TGCGGTGCTAGCCGGAGCGGGGGGAGTATCTACAATGAGCAGTTCTTC. The chain combines TRBV20-1 with TRBJ2-1; 9 bases line up with TRBD2. CDR3 length: 16 residues. Germline values: CDR1 DFQATT, CDR2 SNEGSKA (reference sequence).

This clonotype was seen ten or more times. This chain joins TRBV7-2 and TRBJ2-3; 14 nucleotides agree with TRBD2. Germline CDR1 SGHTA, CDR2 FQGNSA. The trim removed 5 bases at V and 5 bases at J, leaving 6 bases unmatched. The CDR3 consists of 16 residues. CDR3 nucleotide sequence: TGTGCCAGCAGCCGACTAGCGGGGGGGCAAAAAGATACGCAGTATTTT. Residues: CASSRLAGGQKDTQYF.

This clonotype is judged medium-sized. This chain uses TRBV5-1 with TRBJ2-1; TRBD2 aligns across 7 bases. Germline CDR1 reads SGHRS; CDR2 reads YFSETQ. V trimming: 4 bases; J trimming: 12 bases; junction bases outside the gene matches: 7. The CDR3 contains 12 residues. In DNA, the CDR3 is TGCGCCAGCAGCCTCGCGGGAGTATGGCAGTTCTTC. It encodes CASSLAGVWQFF.

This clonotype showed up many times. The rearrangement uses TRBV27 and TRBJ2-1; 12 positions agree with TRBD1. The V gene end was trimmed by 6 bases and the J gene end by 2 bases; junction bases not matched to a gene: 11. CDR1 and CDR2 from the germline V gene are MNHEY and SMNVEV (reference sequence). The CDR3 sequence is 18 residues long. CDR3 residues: CASSHTPGQGAAYNEQFF. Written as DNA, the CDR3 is TGTGCCAGCAGCCACACCCCGGGACAGGGGGCGGCCTACAATGAGCAGTTCTTC.

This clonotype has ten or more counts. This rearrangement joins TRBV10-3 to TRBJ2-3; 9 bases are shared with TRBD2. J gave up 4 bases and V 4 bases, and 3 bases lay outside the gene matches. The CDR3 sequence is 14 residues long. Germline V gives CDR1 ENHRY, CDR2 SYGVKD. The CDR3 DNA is TGTGCCATCAGTGTGGCGGGGGGGCCAGATACGCAGTATTTT. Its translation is CAISVAGGPDTQYF.

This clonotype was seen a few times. The CDR3 bases are TGTGCCAGCAGTCGGGGACAGGACGCCCGGCGAAATCAGCCCCAGCATTTT. It translates to CASSRGQDARRNQPQHF. The rearrangement links TRBV2 to TRBJ1-5; the match to TRBD1 covers 8 bases. CDR1 is SNHLY and CDR2 is FYNNEI in the germline V gene. The CDR3 has 17 residues. Trimming cost V 5 bases and J 4 bases; bases outside gene matches: 13.

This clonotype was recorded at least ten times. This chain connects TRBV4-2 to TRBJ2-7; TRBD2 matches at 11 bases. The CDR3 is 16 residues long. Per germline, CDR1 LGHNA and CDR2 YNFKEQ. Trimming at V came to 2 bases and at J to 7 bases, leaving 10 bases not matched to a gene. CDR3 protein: CASSQNRLAGKEEQYF. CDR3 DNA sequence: TGTGCCAGCAGCCAAAATCGACTAGCGGGGAAGGAGGAGCAGTACTTC.

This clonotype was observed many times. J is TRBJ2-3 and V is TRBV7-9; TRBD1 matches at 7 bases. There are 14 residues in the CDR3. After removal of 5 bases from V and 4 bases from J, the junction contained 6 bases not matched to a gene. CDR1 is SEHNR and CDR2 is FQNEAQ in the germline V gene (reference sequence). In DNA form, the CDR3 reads TGTGCCAGCAGCCCGGTAGGACAGGCAGATACGCAGTATTTT. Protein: CASSPVGQADTQYF. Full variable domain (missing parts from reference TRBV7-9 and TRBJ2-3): DTGVSQNPRHKITKRGQNVTFRCDPISEHNRLYWYRQTLGQGPEFLTYFQNEAQLEKSRLLSDRFSAERPKGSFSTLEIQRTEQGDSAMYLCASSPVGQADTQYFGPGTRLTVL.

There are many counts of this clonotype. CDR3 coding DNA: TGTGCCAGCGGGGACCAAGAGACCCAGTACTTC. This encodes CASGDQETQYF. This chain links TRBV7-2 with TRBJ2-5; D not certain. Germline V gene data show CDR1 as SGHTA and CDR2 as FQGNSA. The V end was cut by 8 bases, the J end by 0 bases, with 4 bases between. There are 11 residues in the CDR3.

The CDR3 DNA follows: TGCAGTGCTCATGGGACTAGCGTTGAGCAGTTCTTC. Translating gives CSAHGTSVEQFF. This rearrangement joins TRBV20-1 to TRBJ2-1; TRBD2 agrees at 10 bases. The CDR3 covers 12 residues. Germline CDR1 and CDR2: DFQATT and SNEGSKA (reference sequence). V lost 5 bases to trimming and J lost 9 bases; unmatched junction nucleotides: 4.

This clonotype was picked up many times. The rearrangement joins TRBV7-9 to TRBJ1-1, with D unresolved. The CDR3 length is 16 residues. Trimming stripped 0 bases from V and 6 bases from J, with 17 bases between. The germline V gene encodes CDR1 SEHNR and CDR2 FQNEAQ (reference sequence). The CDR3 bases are TGTGCCAGCAGCTTAGCATCGGGCAGAGGCAGAGCTGAAGCTTTCTTT. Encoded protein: CASSLASGRGRAEAFF.

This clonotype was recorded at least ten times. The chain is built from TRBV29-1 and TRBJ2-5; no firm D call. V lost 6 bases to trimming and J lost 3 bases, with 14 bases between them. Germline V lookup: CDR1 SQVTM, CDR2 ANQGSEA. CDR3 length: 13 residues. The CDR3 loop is CSVQTDPKETQYF. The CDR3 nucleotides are TGCAGCGTCCAAACTGATCCCAAAGAGACCCAGTACTTC.

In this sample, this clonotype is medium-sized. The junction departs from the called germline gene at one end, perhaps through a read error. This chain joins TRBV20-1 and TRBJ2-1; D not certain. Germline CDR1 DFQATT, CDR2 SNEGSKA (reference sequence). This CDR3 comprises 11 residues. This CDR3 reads CSARAQAVSVF. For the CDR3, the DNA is TGCAGTGCTAGGGCACAAGCTGTTAGTGTCTTC.

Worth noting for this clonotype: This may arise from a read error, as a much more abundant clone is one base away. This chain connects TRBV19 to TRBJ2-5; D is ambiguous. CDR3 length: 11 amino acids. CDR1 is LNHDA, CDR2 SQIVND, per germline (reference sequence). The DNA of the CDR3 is TGTGCCACCGCGGAACAAGAGACCCAGTGCTTC. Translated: CATAEQETQCF.

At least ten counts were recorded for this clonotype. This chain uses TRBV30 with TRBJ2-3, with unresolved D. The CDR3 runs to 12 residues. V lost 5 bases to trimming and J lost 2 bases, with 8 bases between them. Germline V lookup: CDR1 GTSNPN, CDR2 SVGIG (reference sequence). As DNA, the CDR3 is TGTGCCTGGGGTCCAAACACAGATACGCAGTATTTT. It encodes CAWGPNTDTQYF.

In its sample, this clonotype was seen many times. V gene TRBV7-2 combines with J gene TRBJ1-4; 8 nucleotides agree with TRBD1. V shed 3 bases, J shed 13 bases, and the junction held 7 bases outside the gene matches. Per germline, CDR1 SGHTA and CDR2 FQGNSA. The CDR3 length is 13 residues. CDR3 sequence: CASSLDRVRGLFF. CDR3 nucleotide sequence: TGTGCCAGCAGCTTGGACAGGGTCCGGGGACTGTTTTTT.

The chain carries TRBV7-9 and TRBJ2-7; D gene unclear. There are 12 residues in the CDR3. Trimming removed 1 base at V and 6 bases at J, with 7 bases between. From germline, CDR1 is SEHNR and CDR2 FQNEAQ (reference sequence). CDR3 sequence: CASSLVRGEQYF. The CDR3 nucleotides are TGTGCCAGCAGCTTAGTCCGAGGCGAGCAGTACTTC. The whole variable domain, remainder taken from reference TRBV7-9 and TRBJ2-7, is DTGVSQNPRHKITKRGQNVTFRCDPISEHNRLYWYRQTLGQGPEFLTYFQNEAQLEKSRLLSDRFSAERPKGSFSTLEIQRTEQGDSAMYLCASSLVRGEQYFGPGTRLTVT.

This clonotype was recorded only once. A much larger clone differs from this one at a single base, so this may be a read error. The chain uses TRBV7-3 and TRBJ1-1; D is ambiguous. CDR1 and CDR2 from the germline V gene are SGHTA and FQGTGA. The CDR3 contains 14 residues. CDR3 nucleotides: TGTGCCAGCTGCTTACACCCGAAAAACACTGAAGCTTTCTTT. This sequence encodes CASCLHPKNTEAFF.

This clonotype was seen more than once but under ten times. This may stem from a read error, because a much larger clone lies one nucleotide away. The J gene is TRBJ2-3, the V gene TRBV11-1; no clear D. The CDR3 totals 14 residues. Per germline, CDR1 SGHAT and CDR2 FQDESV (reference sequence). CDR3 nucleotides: TGTGCCAGCAGCTTAAGGGCAGTAACAGCTACGCAGTATTTT. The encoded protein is CASSLRAVTATQYF.

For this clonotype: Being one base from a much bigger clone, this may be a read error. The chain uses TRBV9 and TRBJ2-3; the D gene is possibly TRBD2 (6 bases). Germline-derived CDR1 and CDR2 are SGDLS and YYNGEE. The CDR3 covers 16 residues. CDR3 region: CASSGLAFASTDTKYF. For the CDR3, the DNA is TGTGCCAGCAGCGGTCTAGCGTTCGCTAGCACAGATACGAAGTATTTT.

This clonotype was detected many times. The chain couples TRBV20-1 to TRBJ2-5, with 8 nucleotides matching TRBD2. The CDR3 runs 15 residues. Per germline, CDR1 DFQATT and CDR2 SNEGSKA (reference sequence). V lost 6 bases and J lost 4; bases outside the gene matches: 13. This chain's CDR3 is CSALSGGDVPETQYF. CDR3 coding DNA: TGCAGTGCACTTTCCGGGGGGGATGTCCCAGAGACCCAGTACTTC.

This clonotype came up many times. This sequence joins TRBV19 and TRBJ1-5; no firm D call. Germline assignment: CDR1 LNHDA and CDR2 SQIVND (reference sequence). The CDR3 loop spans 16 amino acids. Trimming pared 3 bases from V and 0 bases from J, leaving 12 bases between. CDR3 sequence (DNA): TGTGCCAGTAGTATTTTCGGGGAGTATAGCAATCAGCCCCAGCATTTT. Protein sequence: CASSIFGEYSNQPQHF.

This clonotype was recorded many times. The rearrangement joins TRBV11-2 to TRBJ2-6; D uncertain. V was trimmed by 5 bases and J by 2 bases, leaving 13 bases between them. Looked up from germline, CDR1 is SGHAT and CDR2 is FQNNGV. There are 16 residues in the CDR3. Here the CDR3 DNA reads TGTGCCAGCAGCGCGTTTAGGGATCCTGGGGCCAACGTCCTGACTTTC. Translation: CASSAFRDPGANVLTF.